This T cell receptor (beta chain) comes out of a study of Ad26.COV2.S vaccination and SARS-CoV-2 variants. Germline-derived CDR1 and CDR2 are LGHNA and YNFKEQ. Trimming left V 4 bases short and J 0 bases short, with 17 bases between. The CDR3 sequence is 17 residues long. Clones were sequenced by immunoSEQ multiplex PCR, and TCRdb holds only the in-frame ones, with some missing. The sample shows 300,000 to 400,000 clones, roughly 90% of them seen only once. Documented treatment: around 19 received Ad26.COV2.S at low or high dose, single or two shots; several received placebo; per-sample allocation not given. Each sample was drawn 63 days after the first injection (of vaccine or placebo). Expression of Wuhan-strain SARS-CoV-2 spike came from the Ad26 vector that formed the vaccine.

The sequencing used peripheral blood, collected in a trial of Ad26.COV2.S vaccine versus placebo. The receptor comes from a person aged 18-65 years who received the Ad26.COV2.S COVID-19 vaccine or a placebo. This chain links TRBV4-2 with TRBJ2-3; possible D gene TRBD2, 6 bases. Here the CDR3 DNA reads TGTGCCAGCAGCCGGCCCCTTGGACGGGAGAGCACAGATACGCAGTATTTT. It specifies CASSRPLGRESTDTQYF.